The 10 T cell receptor beta chains in this list originate from one sample, sequenced in a study of T cells in Graves' hyperthyroidism and ophthalmopathy. There were TCR beta CDR3 regions amplified from RNA transcripts. The study used the HTBI primer set for a first-round RT-PCR of the TCR CDR3. Each CDR3 protein is one row after TCRdb ran MiXCR on the multiplex PCR reads. The sample lists 530,000 or so distinct CDR3 sequences; 24% were seen once. Sequencing was done on a sample of blood. The receptors shown here come from a woman in her twenties or thirties with Graves' ophthalmopathy.

The genes are TRBV15 and TRBJ2-7; D call uncertain. The length of the CDR3 is 13 residues. The V gene's germline CDR1 is LNHNV and CDR2 YYDKDF (reference sequence). Trimming took 3 bases from V and 4 from J, leaving 10 bases between them. CDR3 residues: CATSSFLGYEQYF. DNA for the CDR3: TGTGCCACCAGCAGTTTTCTAGGGTACGAGCAGTACTTC.

This clonotype was seen at least ten times. The chain combines TRBV30 with TRBJ1-1; no clear D gene. CDR1 is GTSNPN, CDR2 SVGIG, per germline (reference sequence). With 1 base removed from V and 10 bases from J, the gap between germline ends came to 10 bases. This CDR3 region has 11 residues. The CDR3 is CAWSGVRGAFF. The CDR3 nucleotides are TGTGCCTGGAGTGGCGTTCGGGGAGCTTTCTTT.

The chain uses TRBV6-5 and TRBJ2-5; 8 bases agree with TRBD2. The germline gives CDR1 MNHEY, CDR2 SVGAGI. CDR3 length equals 16 residues. The ends lost 0 bases at V and 3 bases at J; junction bases unmatched: 6. The CDR3 sequence is CASSYSGGGPKETQYF. In nucleotides, the CDR3 is TGTGCCAGCAGTTACTCTGGCGGGGGGCCTAAAGAGACCCAGTACTTC.

V and J are TRBV6-1 and TRBJ2-5, with TRBD2 matching 12 bases. Looked up from germline, CDR1 is MNHNS and CDR2 is SASEGT. There are 17 residues in the CDR3. Trimming removed 5 bases from V and 9 bases from J; junction bases left unmatched: 16. The DNA of the CDR3 is TGTGCCAGCAGTCGGGAGACTAGCGGGAGTCCCAATTACCCCCAGTACTTC. Translating gives CASSRETSGSPNYPQYF.

This clonotype was found many times. The chain carries TRBV12-5 and TRBJ2-7; D may be TRBD2 (5 bases). CDR3 length equals 12 residues. Trimming took 5 bases from V and 6 from J, leaving 11 bases between them. CDR1 is LGHNT and CDR2 is FRNRAP in the germline V gene. CDR3 protein: CASGPFEGEQYF. In nucleotides, the CDR3 is TGTGCTAGTGGTCCCTTTGAGGGCGAGCAGTACTTC.

The J gene is TRBJ2-7, the V gene TRBV10-3, with D tentatively TRBD1 (5 bases). Germline values: CDR1 ENHRY, CDR2 SYGVKD. The germline V and J ends were trimmed by 4 bases and 3 bases, with 13 bases remaining between them. The CDR3 runs to 14 residues. CDR3 protein: CAISGSGQGYEQYF. The CDR3 DNA follows: TGTGCCATCAGTGGGAGTGGTCAGGGCTACGAGCAGTACTTC.

This clonotype was seen many times. The rearrangement uses TRBV2 and TRBJ1-5, with TRBD1 matching over 8 bases. The trim removed 2 bases at V and 2 bases at J, leaving 8 bases unmatched. Germline values: CDR1 SNHLY, CDR2 FYNNEI. The CDR3 consists of 17 residues. The CDR3 here is CASSESGTGYGNQPQHF. CDR3 nucleotide sequence: TGTGCCAGCAGTGAATCCGGGACAGGATATGGCAATCAGCCCCAGCATTTT.

This clonotype was counted at least ten times. The chain recombines TRBV12-3 or TRBV12-4 with TRBJ1-2; D is unclear. The CDR3 has 14 residues. Trimming removed 2 bases at V and 4 bases at J, with 11 bases between. CDR3: CASSLLPNSYGYTF. The CDR3 bases are TGTGCCAGCAGTTTATTACCTAACAGCTATGGCTACACCTTC.

This clonotype was detected ten times or more. This chain uses TRBV2 with TRBJ1-5, with TRBD1 as a possible D gene (6 bases). The CDR3 consists of 18 residues. The germline V and J ends were trimmed by 2 bases and 0 bases, with 17 bases remaining between them. Looked up from germline, CDR1 is SNHLY and CDR2 is FYNNEI. CDR3 loop: CASSEIGQGNRSNQPQHF. The CDR3 DNA sequence: TGTGCCAGCAGTGAAATAGGCCAGGGGAATCGTAGCAATCAGCCCCAGCATTTT.

The chain carries TRBV12-3 or TRBV12-4 and TRBJ1-5, with D possibly TRBD1 on 5 matching bases. There are 13 residues in the CDR3. V was cut by 8 bases and J by 3 bases, with 11 bases left in between. CDR3 nucleotides: TGTGCCAGCGCCGGGGCCATCAATCAGCCCCAGCATTTT. It specifies CASAGAINQPQHF.